This T cell receptor beta chain was recovered during a study of PD-1 blockade in classical Hodgkin lymphoma. V lost 2 bases to trimming and J lost 0 bases, with 6 bases between them. Germline V gives CDR1 SGHNT, CDR2 YENEEA. This CDR3 spans 14 amino acids. Clones were read by immunoSEQ multiplex PCR, and TCRdb kept only the in-frame ones, dropping some. Here the sample spans roughly 29,000 clones, roughly nine tenths being singletons. This sample's time point: newly diagnosed, previously untreated cHL patient sample. This receptor was obtained from a human donor with classical Hodgkin lymphoma. Sample: peripheral blood mononuclear cells (PBMCs). The chain links TRBV11-3 to TRBJ2-3, with D uncertain. The CDR3 DNA follows: TGTGCCAGCAGCTTATCCCGTAGCACAGATACGCAGTATTTT. Translated, it gives CASSLSRSTDTQYF.